The 28 T cell receptor beta chains below were found in one sample sequenced in a study of blood T cell repertoires in COVID-19. Measured with immunoSEQ multiplex PCR; TCRdb has only the in-frame clones, and not every one. Among under 300,000 clones listed, about nine tenths were seen once. Sequenced sample: PBMCs or T cells enriched from blood (not recorded which). The receptors were sampled from a human donor in a cohort exposed to, infected with or recovered from COVID-19 (not recorded which). The donor label of this sample is uncertain.

This chain joins TRBV7-2 and TRBJ1-1; 8 positions match TRBD1. Germline values: CDR1 SGHTA, CDR2 FQGNSA. The CDR3 sequence is 14 residues long. V lost 1 base and J lost 5; bases outside the gene matches: 3. CDR3 sequence (DNA): TGTGCCAGCAGCTTAGGACAGGGGTTAACTGAAGCTTTCTTT. This sequence encodes CASSLGQGLTEAFF.

Only one count was recorded for this clone. The rearrangement uses TRBV5-6 and TRBJ1-2; TRBD1 matches at 8 bases. This CDR3 region has 16 residues. The germline V gene has CDR1 SGHDT and CDR2 YYEEEE. V gave up 6 bases and J gave up 3 bases; unmatched junction bases: 13. The CDR3 sequence is CASTEAGRGQDYGYTF. The CDR3 DNA reads TGTGCCAGCACCGAAGCGGGCAGGGGGCAGGACTATGGCTACACCTTC.

The rearrangement uses TRBV6-2 or TRBV6-3 and TRBJ1-2; D may be TRBD1 (5 bases). The germline V gene has CDR1 MNHEY and CDR2 SVGEGT. The CDR3 has 13 residues. Trimming cost V 6 bases and J 6 bases, with 14 bases left between them. The CDR3 sequence: CASSPRAGHGYTF. As DNA, the CDR3 is TGTGCCAGCAGCCCACGGGCAGGGCATGGCTACACCTTC.

The chain recombines TRBV10-3 with TRBJ2-6, with D unclear. The CDR3 is 17 amino acids. Germline V gives CDR1 ENHRY, CDR2 SYGVKD. V was shortened by 0 bases and J by 0 bases, with 9 bases between the two germline ends. CDR3 in amino acids: CAISESVLSSGANVLTF. In DNA, the CDR3 is TGTGCCATCAGTGAGTCTGTCCTGAGCTCTGGGGCCAACGTCCTGACTTTC.

The chain joins TRBV5-8 to TRBJ1-4, with a possible D match to TRBD1 (6 bases). Trimming shortened V by 3 bases and J by 3 bases, and 15 bases separated the two germline ends. The V gene's germline CDR1 is SGHTS and CDR2 YDEGEE. The CDR3 runs 16 residues. CDR3 protein: CASSSARQAANEKLFF. The CDR3 bases are TGTGCCAGCAGCTCTGCCCGACAGGCGGCTAATGAAAAACTGTTTTTT.

CDR3 bases: TGTGCCAGCAGCTTAATCGGGGGGGAGACCTACGAGCAGTACTTC. It translates to CASSLIGGETYEQYF. The chain recombines TRBV11-3 with TRBJ2-7; the match to TRBD2 covers 8 bases. This CDR3 has 15 residues. V shed 2 bases, J shed 2 bases, and the junction held 5 bases outside the gene matches. Germline-derived CDR1 and CDR2 are SGHNT and YENEEA.

This chain links TRBV15 with TRBJ1-5, with D possibly TRBD1 on 6 matching bases. CDR3 size: 14 residues. The germline V gene has CDR1 LNHNV and CDR2 YYDKDF (reference sequence). Trimming left V 5 bases short and J 0 bases short, with 8 bases between. The CDR3 sequence is CATSQGNSNQPQHF. The CDR3 DNA follows: TGTGCCACCAGCCAGGGGAATAGCAATCAGCCCCAGCATTTT.

The chain uses TRBV27 and TRBJ1-2; 8 nucleotides match TRBD1. CDR1 and CDR2 (germline): MNHEY, SMNVEV (reference sequence). V lost 5 bases, J lost 8 bases, and 7 bases stayed unmatched. This CDR3 spans 13 amino acids. The CDR3 protein is CASSPQGAGGYTF. In DNA form, the CDR3 reads TGTGCCAGCAGTCCTCAGGGGGCTGGCGGCTACACCTTC.

V gene TRBV24-1 combines with J gene TRBJ1-2; TRBD1 aligns across 7 bases. The CDR3 runs to 11 residues. Trimming cost V 7 bases and J 10 bases; bases outside gene matches: 5. Germline V gene lookup returns CDR1 KGHDR and CDR2 SFDVKD. CDR3 DNA sequence: TGTGCCACCAGCCAGGGGGACGTCTACACCTTC. Its translation is CATSQGDVYTF.

This chain links TRBV7-9 with TRBJ2-2; D remains ambiguous. V gave up 4 bases and J gave up 5 bases, with 5 bases separating them. The CDR3 is 12 residues long. Germline V CDR1 and CDR2: SEHNR, FQNEAQ (reference sequence). In DNA form, the CDR3 reads TGTGCCAGCAGCTCTCAGACCGGGGAGCTGTTTTTT. This gives the protein CASSSQTGELFF.

The count of this clone is one. CDR3 nucleotides: TGTGCCAGCAGTTTACTGACGGCGGGGAACACTGAAGCTTTCTTT. Residues: CASSLLTAGNTEAFF. The chain uses TRBV27 and TRBJ1-1, with D uncertain. V lost 2 bases to trimming and J lost 1 base, with 11 bases between them. Germline CDR1 reads MNHEY; CDR2 reads SMNVEV (reference sequence). The CDR3 length is 15 residues.

This chain joins TRBV2 and TRBJ2-4; tentative D call: TRBD1 (5 bases). V lost 4 bases and J lost 2, with 12 bases in between. Per the germline V gene, CDR1 is SNHLY and CDR2 is FYNNEI. CDR3 size: 15 residues. CDR3 sequence reads: CASSGSWTSKNIQYF. The CDR3 DNA sequence: TGTGCCAGCAGTGGGTCCTGGACATCCAAAAACATTCAGTACTTC.

The chain joins TRBV2 to TRBJ2-3; D possibly corresponds to TRBD1 (6 bases). This CDR3 spans 15 amino acids. From germline, CDR1 is SNHLY and CDR2 FYNNEI. V was clipped by 3 bases and J by 0 bases, with 10 bases between them. In DNA form, the CDR3 reads TGTGCCAGCAGTGATCAGGGGTTGAGCACAGATACGCAGTATTTT. Translation: CASSDQGLSTDTQYF.

This rearrangement joins TRBV19 to TRBJ2-5; 13 nucleotides align to TRBD2. With V trimmed by 6 bases and J by 5 bases, 6 bases remained unmatched. There are 15 residues in the CDR3. Germline CDR1 is LNHDA and CDR2 is SQIVND (reference sequence). The CDR3 sequence is CASSTGTSGVETQYF. The DNA for the CDR3 is TGTGCCAGTAGCACCGGGACTAGCGGGGTGGAGACCCAGTACTTC. Looking up the rest from reference TRBV19 and TRBJ2-5 gives the full variable domain: DGGITQSPKYLFRKEGQNVTLSCEQNLNHDAMYWYRQDPGQGLRLIYYSQIVNDFQKGDIAEGYSVSREKKESFPLTVTSAQKNPTAFYLCASSTGTSGVETQYFGPGTRLLVL.

V is TRBV7-3 and J is TRBJ2-3, with TRBD1 as a possible D gene (6 bases). Trimming cost V 3 bases and J 6 bases, with 16 bases left between them. Germline V gives CDR1 SGHTA, CDR2 FQGTGA. CDR3 length: 15 residues. The CDR3 sequence is CASSFGGTSRDTQYF. CDR3 nucleotide sequence: TGTGCCAGCAGCTTTGGGGGCACTTCGAGGGATACGCAGTATTTT.

The rearrangement links TRBV11-2 to TRBJ2-3; the D gene is possibly TRBD2 (6 bases). Trimming took 1 base from V and 0 from J, leaving 14 bases between them. There are 17 residues in the CDR3. In germline, CDR1 is SGHAT, CDR2 FQNNGV. The CDR3, as DNA: TGTGCCAGCAGCTTAGTAGGCGGGACGGCGAGCACAGATACGCAGTATTTT. This translates into CASSLVGGTASTDTQYF.

The rearrangement uses TRBV7-9 and TRBJ1-4; tentatively, D is TRBD1 (6 bases). The CDR3 sequence is 15 residues long. V was pared by 7 bases and J by 0 bases, with 12 bases between. Germline values: CDR1 SEHNR, CDR2 FQNEAQ (reference sequence). In DNA, the CDR3 is TGTGCCAGCACCGACAGGTTTGCAACTAATGAAAAACTGTTTTTT. Its protein product is CASTDRFATNEKLFF.

The V call is TRBV5-1, the J call TRBJ2-2; 8 bases align to TRBD1. Germline assignment: CDR1 SGHRS and CDR2 YFSETQ. The trim removed 4 bases at V and 2 bases at J, leaving 4 bases unmatched. The CDR3 contains 15 residues. DNA of the CDR3: TGCGCCAGCAGCAATGACAGGGGCAACACCGGGGAGCTGTTTTTT. This codes for CASSNDRGNTGELFF.

This chain links TRBV6-5 with TRBJ2-7; TRBD1 is a possible D gene (5 bases). This CDR3 has 15 residues. CDR1 and CDR2 from the germline V gene are MNHEY and SVGAGI. Trimming cost V 6 bases and J 2 bases, with 17 bases left between them. Here the CDR3 reads CASSLKLDSTYEQYF. The CDR3 nucleotides read TGTGCCAGCAGCCTTAAGCTCGACAGCACCTACGAGCAGTACTTC.

This chain links TRBV6-5 with TRBJ2-3; D is uncertain. Germline loops: CDR1 MNHEY, CDR2 SVGAGI. V was trimmed by 6 bases and J by 7 bases, leaving 11 bases between them. The CDR3 totals 12 residues. CDR3 amino acids: CASRRLDYTQYF. CDR3 nucleotide sequence: TGTGCCAGCAGGCGACTTGATTATACGCAGTATTTT.

The chain is built from TRBV28 and TRBJ1-6; 7 bases fit TRBD1. The CDR3 has 14 amino acids. Germline CDR1 reads MDHEN; CDR2 reads SYDVKM. J gave up 9 bases and V 7 bases, and 9 bases lay outside the gene matches. The CDR3 region has the DNA TGTGCCAGCATCAGCGAGGGGGCCGGTTCACCCCTCCACTTT. Protein sequence: CASISEGAGSPLHF.

A single count supports this clone. This chain links TRBV4-1 with TRBJ2-4; 9 nucleotides match TRBD1. Germline trimming cut 0 bases from V and 6 bases from J; bases unmatched to any gene: 6. The CDR3 runs 16 residues. Germline values: CDR1 MGHRA, CDR2 YSYEKL. The CDR3, as DNA: TGCGCCAGCAGCCAAGAAAGAGGACAGGGGTTAAACATTCAGTACTTC. Protein product: CASSQERGQGLNIQYF.

The V and J genes are TRBV14 and TRBJ2-1; D gene unclear. Germline assignment: CDR1 SGHDN and CDR2 FVKESK. This CDR3 has 11 residues. The V and J ends lost 3 bases and 5 bases respectively, with 2 bases between them. The CDR3 sequence: CASSHNNEQFF. CDR3 DNA: TGTGCCAGCAGCCATAACAATGAGCAGTTCTTC.

The V and J genes are TRBV28 and TRBJ1-1, with D hard to call. V lost 7 bases and J lost 4, with 7 bases in between. CDR1 and CDR2 from the germline V gene are MDHEN and SYDVKM. CDR3 size: 11 residues. Here the CDR3 reads CASTTSTEAFF. The CDR3 DNA reads as TGTGCCAGCACGACAAGCACTGAAGCTTTCTTT. The whole variable domain, filled in from reference TRBV28 and TRBJ1-1, reads DVKVTQSSRYLVKRTGEKVFLECVQDMDHENMFWYRQDPGLGLRLIYFSYDVKMKEKGDIPEGYSVSREKKERFSLILESASTNQTSMYLCASTTSTEAFFGQGTRLTVV.

The chain carries TRBV7-3 and TRBJ2-2; unclear D gene. CDR3 length: 14 amino acids. The ends were cut back, 2 bases at V and 0 bases at J, with 4 bases in the middle. Germline V gene data show CDR1 as SGHTA and CDR2 as FQGTGA. CDR3 bases: TGTGCCAGCAGCTTAGCGACGAACACCGGGGAGCTGTTTTTT. Amino acid sequence: CASSLATNTGELFF.

This clone was found once. The gene calls are TRBV19 and TRBJ1-1; 8 nucleotides match TRBD1. Germline CDR1 reads LNHDA; CDR2 reads SQIVND (reference sequence). J was trimmed by 4 bases and V by 6 bases; bases with no gene match: 4. This CDR3 is built from 13 residues. CDR3 loop: CASRGTGFTEAFF. CDR3 coding DNA: TGTGCCAGTAGGGGGACAGGTTTCACTGAAGCTTTCTTT.

The rearrangement links TRBV19 to TRBJ2-5; possibly TRBD1 for D (5 bases). The germline V gene encodes CDR1 LNHDA and CDR2 SQIVND (reference sequence). The CDR3 consists of 16 residues. Trimming removed 4 bases at V and 5 bases at J, with 20 bases between. In nucleotides, the CDR3 is TGTGCCAGTAGTAGCACAGGCGGCGTGAACGTTGAGACCCAGTACTTC. It is translated as CASSSTGGVNVETQYF.

This chain links TRBV9 with TRBJ2-2, with TRBD1 matching over 7 bases. Germline V CDR1 and CDR2: SGDLS, YYNGEE. The length of the CDR3 is 18 residues. With 6 bases clipped from V and 0 bases from J, the junction kept 14 bases outside the gene matches. The CDR3, as DNA: TGTGCCAGCACGCGAGGGAGACAGGGAGCTTCGAACACCGGGGAGCTGTTTTTT. It specifies CASTRGRQGASNTGELFF.